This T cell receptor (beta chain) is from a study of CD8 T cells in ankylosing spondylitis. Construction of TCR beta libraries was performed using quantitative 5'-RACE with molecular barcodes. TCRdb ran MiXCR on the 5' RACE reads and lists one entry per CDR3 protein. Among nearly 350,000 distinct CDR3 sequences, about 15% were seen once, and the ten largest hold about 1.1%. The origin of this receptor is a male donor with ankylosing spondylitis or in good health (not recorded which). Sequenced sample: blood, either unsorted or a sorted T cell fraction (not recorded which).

The CDR3 coding sequence is TGTGCCAGCAGCTCAACCGGCCGGGACGGGGAGCTGTTTTTT. It specifies CASSSTGRDGELFF. The V and J genes are TRBV7-9 and TRBJ2-2; tentative D call: TRBD2 (5 bases). Germline V gene data show CDR1 as SEHNR and CDR2 as FQNEAQ (reference sequence). This CDR3 has 14 residues. The V and J ends lost 4 bases and 7 bases respectively, with 13 bases between them.